Each of the 27 T cell receptor beta chains below was sequenced from the same sample in a study of shared clonotypes between healthy human individuals. Here immunoSEQ multiplex PCR was the method, and the copy in TCRdb shows in-frame clones only, minus some. The sample shows around 2.1 million clones, around 95% of them seen only once. Sequencing used naive CD4+ T cells sorted from blood. The subset is: CD45RA+ positively selected. The receptors here all came from a man between 18 and 29 years old in good health.

The V and J genes are TRBV30 and TRBJ1-6, with D uncertain. Trimming stripped 0 bases from V and 13 bases from J, with 10 bases between. The CDR3 has 12 residues. The germline CDR1 and CDR2 sequences are GTSNPN and SVGIG (reference sequence). The CDR3 loop reads CAWSVVGSPLHF. CDR3 DNA: TGTGCCTGGAGTGTTGTGGGGTCGCCCCTCCACTTT.

J is TRBJ2-3 and V is TRBV9, with TRBD1 matching 12 bases. Germline V gene data show CDR1 as SGDLS and CDR2 as YYNGEE. V shed 0 bases and J 4 bases; nucleotides not matched to a gene: 6. The CDR3 totals 17 residues. CDR3 coding DNA: TGTGCCAGCAGCGTAGGGACGGGGACAGGGGGCCCAGATACGCAGTATTTT. Amino acid sequence: CASSVGTGTGGPDTQYF.

This chain joins TRBV11-3 and TRBJ2-3, with 7 nucleotides matching TRBD1. In germline, CDR1 is SGHNT, CDR2 YENEEA. This CDR3 has 16 amino acids. With 5 bases clipped from V and 0 bases from J, the junction kept 8 bases outside the gene matches. The CDR3 sequence: CASSKGDSRSTDTQYF. The CDR3 DNA sequence: TGTGCCAGCAGCAAAGGGGACAGCCGGAGCACAGATACGCAGTATTTT.

The rearrangement uses TRBV10-1 and TRBJ2-3; D not certain. This CDR3 spans 15 amino acids. In germline, CDR1 is WNHNN, CDR2 SYGVQD (reference sequence). The germline V and J ends were trimmed by 3 bases and 10 bases, with 20 bases remaining between them. The CDR3 region has the DNA TGCGCCAGCAGTGAACGGAAGGGAAGGGCATGGGCGCAGTATTTT. It specifies CASSERKGRAWAQYF.

The table lists this clone with a few counts. The CDR3 sequence is CASSLAENTGELFF. Written as DNA, the CDR3 is TGTGCCAGCAGCTTAGCGGAGAACACCGGGGAGCTGTTTTTT. The gene calls are TRBV7-6 and TRBJ2-2, with no clear D. Germline V gives CDR1 SGHVS, CDR2 FNYEAQ. The CDR3 spans 14 residues. Trimming removed 0 bases from V and 1 base from J, with 3 bases in between.

The J gene is TRBJ1-5, the V gene TRBV4-1; D is undetermined. The CDR3 sequence is 13 residues long. The germline V gene encodes CDR1 MGHRA and CDR2 YSYEKL. The V and J ends lost 3 bases and 4 bases respectively, with 7 bases between them. CDR3 region: CASSQRVNQPQHF. The CDR3, as DNA: TGCGCCAGCAGCCAGCGGGTTAATCAGCCCCAGCATTTT.

DNA of the CDR3: TGTGCCAGTAGTTTCGACCCCCGGAGCTCCTACAATGAGCAGTTCTTC. Residues: CASSFDPRSSYNEQFF. The V and J genes are TRBV19 and TRBJ2-1; D gene ambiguous. There are 16 residues in the CDR3. Germline CDR1 is LNHDA and CDR2 is SQIVND (reference sequence). With 5 bases removed from V and 0 bases from J, the gap between germline ends came to 14 bases.

V is TRBV4-2 and J is TRBJ1-5, with 7 positions matching TRBD1. V lost 5 bases and J lost 0; bases outside the gene matches: 7. The CDR3 loop spans 16 amino acids. CDR1 and CDR2 from the germline V gene are LGHNA and YNFKEQ. Here the CDR3 reads CASSSGQDYSNQPQHF. CDR3 sequence (DNA): TGTGCCAGCAGCTCTGGACAGGATTATAGCAATCAGCCCCAGCATTTT.

This chain connects TRBV9 to TRBJ2-2; 14 bases line up with TRBD2. The CDR3 is made up of 19 amino acids. V was pared by 4 bases and J by 5 bases, with 13 bases of the junction left unmatched. The V gene's germline CDR1 is SGDLS and CDR2 YYNGEE. CDR3 bases: TGTGCCAGCAGCCCCCTACCCGGGACTAGCGGGGGAAGGACCGGGGAGCTGTTTTTT. Encoded protein: CASSPLPGTSGGRTGELFF.

The chain recombines TRBV12-5 with TRBJ2-5; D uncertain. In germline, CDR1 is LGHNT, CDR2 FRNRAP. The CDR3 sequence is 14 residues long. Trimming left V 6 bases short and J 4 bases short, with 15 bases between. Here the CDR3 DNA reads TGTGCTAGTGGCTCCACCCTGACGGGAGAGACCCAGTACTTC. It translates to CASGSTLTGETQYF.

The V and J genes are TRBV4-1 and TRBJ2-4; D is unresolved. The ends were cut back, 4 bases at V and 8 bases at J, with 9 bases in the middle. This CDR3 spans 12 amino acids. Germline loops: CDR1 MGHRA, CDR2 YSYEKL. The CDR3 loop is CASSPDAYIQYF. In DNA, the CDR3 is TGCGCCAGCAGCCCGGACGCGTACATTCAGTACTTC.

This sequence joins TRBV7-9 and TRBJ1-1; TRBD1 matches 10 bases. CDR3 size: 18 residues. The V segment lost 1 base and the J segment 5 bases; nucleotides outside the gene matches: 13. In germline, CDR1 is SEHNR, CDR2 FQNEAQ (reference sequence). In nucleotides, the CDR3 is TGTGCCAGCAGCTTAGAACTAGACAGGGGGCGAAGTGGAACTGAAGCTTTCTTT. Translation gives CASSLELDRGRSGTEAFF.

The chain uses TRBV30 and TRBJ2-7; D is uncertain. This CDR3 is built from 12 residues. Germline V gene sequence: CDR1 GTSNPN, CDR2 SVGIG (reference sequence). V lost 5 bases and J lost 3, with 11 bases in between. The CDR3 spells CAWGLHDYEQYF. In DNA, the CDR3 is TGTGCCTGGGGGCTACATGACTACGAGCAGTACTTC.

V usage is TRBV10-1 and J usage is TRBJ2-3; D remains ambiguous. Trimming pared 5 bases from V and 2 bases from J, leaving 11 bases between. The germline gives CDR1 WNHNN, CDR2 SYGVQD (reference sequence). This CDR3 is built from 14 residues. This CDR3 is CASSTERDTDTQYF. CDR3 DNA sequence: TGCGCCAGCAGTACCGAGCGAGACACAGATACGCAGTATTTT.

The chain recombines TRBV18 with TRBJ1-4; a weak D match, TRBD1 (6 bases). The V and J ends lost 6 bases and 8 bases respectively, with 22 bases between them. Per the germline V gene, CDR1 is KGHSH and CDR2 is LQKENI. The length of the CDR3 is 16 residues. CDR3 in DNA: TGTGCCAGCTCCCCTGTAATAGGGGGTGGAGGCGAAAAACTGTTTTTT. This gives the protein CASSPVIGGGGEKLFF.

The chain combines TRBV5-1 with TRBJ2-2; 8 bases align to TRBD1. Germline V lookup: CDR1 SGHRS, CDR2 YFSETQ. V gave up 7 bases and J gave up 4 bases; unmatched junction bases: 6. The CDR3 consists of 14 residues. CDR3 coding DNA: TGCGCCAGCGCCTTGACAGGGGCCACCGGGGAGCTGTTTTTT. Residues: CASALTGATGELFF. Filled out from reference TRBV5-1 and TRBJ2-2, the complete variable domain reads KAGVTQTPRYLIKTRGQQVTLSCSPISGHRSVSWYQQTPGQGLQFLFEYFSETQRNKGNFPGRFSGRQFSNSRSEMNVSTLELGDSALYLCASALTGATGELFFGEGSRLTVL.

The chain employs TRBV5-1 and TRBJ2-7, with 11 bases identical to TRBD1. This CDR3 region has 16 residues. From germline, CDR1 is SGHRS and CDR2 YFSETQ. The junction had 10 bases not matched to a gene; V was cut back by 3 bases and J by 5 bases. CDR3 sequence reads: CASSSYGQGAQNEQYF. The CDR3 DNA follows: TGCGCCAGCAGCTCCTACGGACAGGGGGCGCAGAACGAGCAGTACTTC.

The chain employs TRBV5-1 and TRBJ2-5; 8 bases agree with TRBD2. J gave up 4 bases and V 1 base, and 3 bases lay outside the gene matches. The germline CDR1 and CDR2 sequences are SGHRS and YFSETQ. There are 14 residues in the CDR3. Here the CDR3 reads CASSLISGAETQYF. CDR3 sequence (DNA): TGCGCCAGCAGCTTGATTAGCGGGGCAGAGACCCAGTACTTC.

Here the CDR3 DNA reads TGTGCCAGCAGTGACGGACTCAACGGCCATGAGCAGTTCTTC. Translated, it gives CASSDGLNGHEQFF. This chain connects TRBV2 to TRBJ2-1; D is possibly TRBD2 (5 bases). Germline lookup yields CDR1 SNHLY and CDR2 FYNNEI. The CDR3 has 14 residues. Trimming cost V 3 bases and J 8 bases, with 14 bases left between them.

The rearrangement links TRBV5-6 to TRBJ1-2; 11 bases fit TRBD1. Per the germline V gene, CDR1 is SGHDT and CDR2 is YYEEEE. The CDR3 has 17 residues. J gave up 0 bases and V 3 bases, and 7 bases lay outside the gene matches. As DNA, the CDR3 is TGTGCCAGCAGCTACCGGGACAGGGGGGCCCCTAACTATGGCTACACCTTC. It translates to CASSYRDRGAPNYGYTF.

The V gene is TRBV5-1, the J gene TRBJ2-7, with D possibly matching TRBD2 (6 bases). In germline, CDR1 is SGHRS, CDR2 YFSETQ. V lost 0 bases and J 2 bases, leaving 9 bases between the germline ends. This CDR3 contains 14 residues. CDR3 DNA: TGCGCCAGCAGCTTGGGCGGGGAGGCCTACGAGCAGTACTTC. Residues: CASSLGGEAYEQYF. Full variable domain (rest looked up from reference TRBV5-1 and TRBJ2-7): KAGVTQTPRYLIKTRGQQVTLSCSPISGHRSVSWYQQTPGQGLQFLFEYFSETQRNKGNFPGRFSGRQFSNSRSEMNVSTLELGDSALYLCASSLGGEAYEQYFGPGTRLTVT.

This chain uses TRBV27 with TRBJ1-3; D is uncertain. Looked up from germline, CDR1 is MNHEY and CDR2 is SMNVEV (reference sequence). The CDR3 is 13 amino acids. The V gene lost 2 bases and the J gene lost 7 bases, with 9 bases spanning the gap. This CDR3 reads CASSLGGSNTIYF. CDR3 nucleotides: TGTGCCAGCAGTTTAGGCGGGAGTAACACCATATATTTT.

The chain employs TRBV2 and TRBJ2-1; D is perhaps TRBD2 (7 bases). CDR1 is SNHLY, CDR2 FYNNEI, per germline. This CDR3 spans 14 amino acids. V lost 3 bases to trimming and J lost 5 bases, with 11 bases between them. For the CDR3, the DNA is TGTGCCAGCAGTGAGAGGGGGGGGAACAATGAGCAGTTCTTC. Translated, it gives CASSERGGNNEQFF.

The rearrangement joins TRBV4-1 to TRBJ2-6; no clear D. Trimming took off 2 bases at V and 4 bases at J, with 9 bases between the two ends. The CDR3 runs to 15 residues. Germline CDR1 is MGHRA and CDR2 is YSYEKL. The CDR3 DNA reads as TGCGCCAGCAGCCAATCGGGCTACGGGGCCAACGTCCTGACTTTC. Its translation is CASSQSGYGANVLTF.

The chain has TRBV4-1 and TRBJ2-2; the D is unclear. Germline lookup yields CDR1 MGHRA and CDR2 YSYEKL. V lost 2 bases and J lost 2, with 6 bases in between. The CDR3 consists of 14 residues. In nucleotides, the CDR3 is TGCGCCAGCAGCCAACCTGTAAACACCGGGGAGCTGTTTTTT. Protein product: CASSQPVNTGELFF.

The chain uses TRBV4-2 and TRBJ1-1; a weak D match, TRBD1 (5 bases). The germline CDR1 and CDR2 sequences are LGHNA and YNFKEQ. V was pared by 0 bases and J by 13 bases, with 15 bases between. CDR3 length equals 13 residues. The CDR3 DNA sequence: TGTGCCAGCAGCCAAGAAGGACAATCTAACGATTTCTTT. Its translation: CASSQEGQSNDFF.

This clone came up once. This same CDR3 is encoded by further DNA sequences in the sample. This rearrangement joins TRBV6-5 to TRBJ2-2; D not resolved. CDR1 and CDR2 from the germline V gene are MNHEY and SVGAGI. Trimming took off 0 bases at V and 5 bases at J, with 4 bases between the two ends. The CDR3 totals 13 residues. This CDR3 is CASSYSPTGELFF. The DNA for the CDR3 is TGTGCCAGCAGTTACTCTCCTACCGGGGAGCTGTTTTTT.